The entry below gives a single T cell receptor (beta chain) sequence along with its context. No antigen is known for it. These data come from a study of T cell responses to AZD1222 COVID-19 vaccine. Using immunoSEQ multiplex PCR, the repertoire was profiled, and TCRdb retains in-frame clones only, with some absent. The sample lists around 180,000 clones, roughly 94% seen once, with 1.5% to 2% in the top ten. It was second doses at about 4 or about 12 weeks that were pooled. Trimming cost V 5 bases and J 0 bases, with 20 bases left between them. Germline lookup yields CDR1 SGHVS and CDR2 FQNEAQ. CDR3 length: 19 amino acids. Study-level points and caveats: The span of vaccine-associated CD4 TCRs extended across spike, with dominance at 160-218 and 743-854. Increased Spike-specific TCR breadth and depth were observed after two AZD1222 doses. Most donors were white British and more were female, and clonal diversity was possibly underestimated.

The source was peripheral blood, collected 28 days after the second AZD1222 dose. The receptor was derived from an adult who received the AZD1222 COVID-19 vaccine. The J gene is TRBJ1-6, the V gene TRBV7-8; D remains ambiguous. The CDR3 loop reads CASSEDRGQISSYNSPLHF. CDR3 DNA: TGTGCCAGCAGCGAGGACCGGGGTCAAATAAGCTCCTATAATTCACCCCTCCACTTT.